This TCR beta chain appears in the sequencing data of a study of blood T cells in healthy people across ages (dated by TCRdb to between 2015 and 2017). About the study as a whole: Template switching captured roughly one uniquely barcoded TCR beta cDNA molecule per two T cells in model experiments. Donors of different ages were randomly distributed across sequencing lanes to avoid experimental bias. Four age groups were formed from the donors: young (average about 15 years), middle-aged (approximately 41), aged (roughly 56) and long-lived (about 75). For two donors (one aged 18 to 30 and one aged 80 or older), the study analyzed two additional independent replicas of 1 million unique cDNA reads from the same blood draw. Using deep sequencing normalized with unique cDNA molecular identifiers, the study measured how TCR beta repertoire diversity changes with age. Paper-wide results and their limitations: A strong correlation was found between observed TCR beta diversity and the percentage of naive T cells measured by flow cytometry. Because the CMV infection status of the donors was unknown, age-related changes in expanded clonotypes may potentially have been confounded. Since profiling was done on bulk unsorted PBMCs, naive and antigen-experienced compartments could not be conclusively compared. As age increased, observed TCR beta diversity per million T cells dropped in a roughly linear way, and a significant reduction was already evident by age 40. The long-lived group showed more naive CD4+ T cells, fewer expanded clones and increased TCR diversity than the aged group, suggesting age selection. Estimates of total diversity based on one million sequenced T cells were regarded as lower bounds and as underestimates.

This clonotype has only a few counts. Its antigen has not been determined. No clone much larger than this one lies a single base away; base qualities are absent. Systemically healthy Caucasian individuals from Russia, approximately 39 in total and aged roughly 6 to 95 years, were included as donors. Each donor gave 8 to 10 milliliters of peripheral blood, collected into EDTA-treated Vacutainer tubes. Ficoll-Paque density-gradient centrifugation was used to isolate PBMCs, with at least 6.5 million per sample. Trizol reagent was used to extract total RNA from PBMCs, with at least 6 micrograms per sample. For every donor, an aliquot of PBMCs went through flow cytometry to measure the percentages of naive CD45RAhigh/CD27high T cells. Preparation of the library involved 5' RACE. Sequencing instrument: Illumina HiSeq 2500. The second PCR ran for roughly 7 to 11 cycles and used a J-beta primer mix along with a sample-barcoded 5' primer. A unique molecular identifier was introduced onto each TCR beta cDNA molecule by a template-switch 5' adaptor carrying 12 random nucleotides. At least 2.5 million CDR3-containing paired-end reads were obtained from each sample. First-strand cDNA was synthesized from all RNA with the Mint cDNA synthesis kit, primed by a TRBC-specific oligonucleotide. Following uracil-DNA glycosylase treatment, a first 18-cycle PCR with universal primers M1SS and BC2_uni_R was performed on all cDNA. The original pipeline was this. Normalization of each sample was performed by random selection of 1 million high-quality reads, each carrying a distinct molecular identifier. Instead of being binned into consensus sequences, reads that shared molecular identifiers were thrown out. MiTCR, set to a Q25 quality threshold and the strictest error-elimination algorithm, was used for CDR3 identification, clonotype clustering and error correction. Lower-bound total TCR beta diversity was estimated with a nonparametric unseen species model using Euler transformation. Through fastp at Q25 and MiXCR, TCRdb rebuilt clones from the public reads, retaining in-frame beta chains. Merged by CDR3 protein, the rows form single entries marked with the most common genes and DNA. The V and J calls and clone size come from TCRdb's table, not from the authors' own analysis. In all, the sample holds 600,000 to 800,000 distinct CDR3 sequences, and roughly half of those were seen once. The top ten clonotypes cover roughly 14% of the sample.

The CDR3 has 13 amino acids, counting the end cysteine and phenylalanine. Left in the record is the CDR3 DNA by itself, 39 bases read in frame from the first base. At the junction V is shortened by 4 bases and J by 6 bases; bases outside the gene matches: 4. CDR1 and CDR2, per the germline V gene (reference sequence), are DFQATT and SNEGSKA. Here the chain combines TRBV20-1 and TRBJ2-2, with 8 junctional bases fitting TRBD2. The material sequenced was blood. The TCR was taken from a woman of 80 years or more in good health. CDR3 region: CSATGGGAGELFF. The DNA reads TGCAGTGCTACCGGGGGGGGAGCCGGGGAGCTGTTTTTT.